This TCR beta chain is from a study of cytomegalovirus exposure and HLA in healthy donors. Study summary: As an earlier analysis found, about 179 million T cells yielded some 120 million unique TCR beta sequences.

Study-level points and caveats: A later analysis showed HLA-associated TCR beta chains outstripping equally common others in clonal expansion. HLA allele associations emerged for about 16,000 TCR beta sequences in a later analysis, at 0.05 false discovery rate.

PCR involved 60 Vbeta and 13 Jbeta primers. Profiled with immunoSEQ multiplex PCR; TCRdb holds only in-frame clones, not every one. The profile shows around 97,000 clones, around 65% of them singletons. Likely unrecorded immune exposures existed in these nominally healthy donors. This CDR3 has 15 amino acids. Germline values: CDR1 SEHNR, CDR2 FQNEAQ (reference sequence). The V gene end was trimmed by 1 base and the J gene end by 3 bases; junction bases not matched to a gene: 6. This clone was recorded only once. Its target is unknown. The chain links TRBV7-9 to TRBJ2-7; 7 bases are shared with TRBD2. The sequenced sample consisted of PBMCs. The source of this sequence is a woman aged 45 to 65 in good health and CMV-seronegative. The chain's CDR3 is CASSLEPSGSYEQYF. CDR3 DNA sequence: TGTGCCAGCAGCTTAGAGCCTAGCGGTAGCTACGAGCAGTACTTC.